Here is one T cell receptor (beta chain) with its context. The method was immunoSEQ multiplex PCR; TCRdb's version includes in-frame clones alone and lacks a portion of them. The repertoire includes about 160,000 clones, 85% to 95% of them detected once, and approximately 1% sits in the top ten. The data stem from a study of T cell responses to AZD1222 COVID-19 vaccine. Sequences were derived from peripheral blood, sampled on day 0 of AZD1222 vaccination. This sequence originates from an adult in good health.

CDR3 DNA sequence: TGTGCCAGACTGCGGGACAGGGGGAACACTGAAGCTTTCTTT. It codes for CARLRDRGNTEAFF. This sequence joins TRBV6-4 and TRBJ1-1, with 10 bases matching TRBD1. Trimming cost V 9 bases and J 1 base; bases outside gene matches: 5. CDR1 MRHNA and CDR2 SNTAGT come from the germline V gene. The CDR3 is 14 residues long.